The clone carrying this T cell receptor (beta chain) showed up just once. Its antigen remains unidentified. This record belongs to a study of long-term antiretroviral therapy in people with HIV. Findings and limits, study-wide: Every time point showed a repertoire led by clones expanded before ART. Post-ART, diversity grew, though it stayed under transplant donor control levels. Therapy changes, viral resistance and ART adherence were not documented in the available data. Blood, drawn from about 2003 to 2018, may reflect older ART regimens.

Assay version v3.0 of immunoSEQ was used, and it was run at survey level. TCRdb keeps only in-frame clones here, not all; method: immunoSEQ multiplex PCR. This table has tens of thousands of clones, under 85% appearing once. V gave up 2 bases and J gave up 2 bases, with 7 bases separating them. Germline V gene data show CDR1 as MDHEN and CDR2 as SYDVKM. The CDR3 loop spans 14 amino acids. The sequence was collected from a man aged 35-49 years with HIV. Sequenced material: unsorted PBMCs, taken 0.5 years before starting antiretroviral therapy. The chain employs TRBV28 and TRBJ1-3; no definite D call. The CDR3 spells CASSLRVPGNTIYF. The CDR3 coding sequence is TGTGCCAGCAGTTTAAGGGTACCTGGAAACACCATATATTTT.